The present T cell receptor beta chain was sequenced within a study of T cell responses to AZD1222 COVID-19 vaccine. Points from the study as a whole: Spike as a whole was targeted by vaccine-associated CD4 TCRs, dominant at 160-218 and 743-854. At baseline, seropositivity was found in only a handful of AZD1222 recipients. Clonal diversity may have been underestimated in mostly white British donors.

Trimming shortened V by 7 bases and J by 2 bases, and 15 bases separated the two germline ends. The germline CDR1 and CDR2 sequences are LGHDT and YNNKEL (reference sequence). The CDR3 runs to 15 residues. The method was immunoSEQ multiplex PCR; TCRdb's version includes in-frame clones alone and lacks a portion of them. Among about 140,000 clones, more than 90% were seen once, and the ten largest hold about 3%. Points on this clone: Its antigen is unknown.

The source material was peripheral blood, sampled on day 0 of AZD1222 vaccination. The chain uses TRBV3-1 (or the pseudogene TRBV3-2) and TRBJ1-3; D remains ambiguous. This clonotype originated in an adult in good health. The CDR3 DNA sequence: TGTGCCAGCACCCTCGGTGGCGGCACTGGAAACACCATATATTTT. Translating gives CASTLGGGTGNTIYF.